These 25 T cell receptor beta chains were all obtained from the same sample, sequenced in a study of regulatory T cells in long-lasting Graves disease. Time point in this sample: newly diagnosed GD, antithyroid drugs for less than 3 months. Generation of the TCR library employed RNA extracted from PBMCs. Building of the TCR beta libraries involved iRepertoire HTBI primers and Arm-PCR of CDR3 regions. A single record per CDR3 protein comes from TCRdb applying MiXCR to the multiplex PCR reads. Here the sample spans about 350,000 distinct CDR3 sequences, 15% to 20% being singletons. This same sample was also taken into another study, of T cells in Graves' hyperthyroidism and ophthalmopathy.

The sample in question was peripheral blood mononuclear cells (PBMCs), obtained at new diagnosis, from a patient treated with antithyroid drugs. The receptors stem from a woman aged 18 to 35 with Graves disease.

This clonotype showed up many times. This chain links TRBV5-5 with TRBJ2-7; D gene unclear. The V and J ends lost 0 bases and 3 bases respectively, with 10 bases between them. The germline V gene encodes CDR1 SGHKS and CDR2 YYEKEE (reference sequence). The CDR3 has 14 residues. The CDR3 reads CASSLAGFGYEQYF. DNA of the CDR3: TGTGCCAGCAGCTTGGCCGGATTCGGCTACGAGCAGTACTTC.

This clonotype has ten or more counts. The V and J genes are TRBV7-9 and TRBJ2-5, with D perhaps being TRBD1 or TRBD2 (6 bases each). The CDR3 is 15 amino acids. Trimming stripped 2 bases from V and 1 base from J, with 11 bases between. Germline V gives CDR1 SEHNR, CDR2 FQNEAQ (reference sequence). CDR3 amino acids: CASSLYGGGQETQYF. CDR3 nucleotides: TGTGCCAGCAGCTTATACGGGGGCGGCCAAGAGACCCAGTACTTC. Complete variable domain (other parts from reference TRBV7-9 and TRBJ2-5): DTGVSQNPRHKITKRGQNVTFRCDPISEHNRLYWYRQTLGQGPEFLTYFQNEAQLEKSRLLSDRFSAERPKGSFSTLEIQRTEQGDSAMYLCASSLYGGGQETQYFGPGTRLLVL.

The rearrangement joins TRBV6-2 or TRBV6-3 to TRBJ2-3; D uncertain. This CDR3 has 11 residues. V lost 8 bases and J 8 bases, leaving 11 bases between the germline ends. Per germline, CDR1 MNHEY and CDR2 SVGEGT. The CDR3 is CASARTITQYF. The CDR3, as DNA: TGTGCCAGCGCAAGGACCATTACGCAGTATTTT.

The chain employs TRBV7-8 and TRBJ2-3; no definite D call. The CDR3 is 14 amino acids. Germline CDR1 SGHVS, CDR2 FQNEAQ. V was pared by 5 bases and J by 6 bases, with 15 bases between. CDR3 DNA: TGTGCCAGCAGCGCCGACAATATGAGGGATACGCAGTATTTT. Translating it yields CASSADNMRDTQYF.

The chain has TRBV2 and TRBJ2-5; D remains unclear. The closer fit of TRBJ2-4 to the DNA end suggests the J call may be wrong. Per the germline V gene, CDR1 is SNHLY and CDR2 is FYNNEI. This CDR3 is 12 amino acids long. This chain's CDR3 is CASSVDVAIQYF. The CDR3 coding sequence is TGTGCCAGCAGTGTCGACGTAGCCATTCAGTACTTC.

In this sample, this clonotype turned up many times. This chain joins TRBV20-1 and TRBJ1-1; a weak D match, TRBD1 (6 bases). The CDR3 sequence is 11 residues long. Germline CDR1 DFQATT, CDR2 SNEGSKA (reference sequence). CDR3 bases: TGCAGGGGCGGGGGGCAGACTGAAGCTTTCTTT. Translated: CRGGGQTEAFF.

V gene TRBV10-3 combines with J gene TRBJ2-2; D remains unclear. Germline CDR1 is ENHRY and CDR2 is SYGVKD. The CDR3 loop spans 18 amino acids. The germline V and J ends were trimmed by 2 bases and 0 bases, with 16 bases remaining between them. The CDR3 sequence: CAISEPPGRTTNTGELFF. DNA for the CDR3: TGTGCCATCAGTGAGCCACCTGGACGGACCACGAACACCGGGGAGCTGTTTTTT.

This clonotype was counted between two and nine times. This chain connects TRBV6-1 to TRBJ2-3, with 12 positions matching TRBD2. CDR3 size: 17 residues. Germline CDR1 reads MNHNS; CDR2 reads SASEGT. The V gene end was trimmed by 5 bases and the J gene end by 3 bases; junction bases not matched to a gene: 9. CDR3 in DNA: TGTGCCAGCAGTCGCTACCGACTAGCGGGAGTAACAGATACGCAGTATTTT. Translating gives CASSRYRLAGVTDTQYF.

This clonotype came up a few times. This chain's CDR3 is CASSFQGTTYEQYF. The CDR3, as DNA: TGTGCCAGCAGCTTCCAAGGGACCACCTACGAGCAGTACTTC. The chain is built from TRBV7-9 and TRBJ2-7; either TRBD1 or TRBD2 may fit D (5 bases each). The CDR3 contains 14 residues. Trimming cost V 3 bases and J 2 bases, with 11 bases left between them. Germline V lookup: CDR1 SEHNR, CDR2 FQNEAQ (reference sequence).

In this sample, this clonotype turned up many times. The gene calls are TRBV2 and TRBJ1-1; D remains ambiguous. Trimming took 4 bases from V and 2 from J, leaving 20 bases between them. Germline CDR1 is SNHLY and CDR2 is FYNNEI. The CDR3 sequence is 17 residues long. The DNA of the CDR3 is TGTGCCAGCAGTGGATACGTCGGTTTTATTGATAACACTGAAGCTTTCTTT. Translating gives CASSGYVGFIDNTEAFF.

This clonotype was recorded once. One base away lies a much larger clone, so this may be a sequencing read error. The V gene is TRBV6-9, the J gene TRBJ1-1; D may be TRBD1 (6 bases). The germline V gene encodes CDR1 MNHGY and CDR2 SVAAGI. CDR3 length: 16 amino acids. Deletions cut 3 bases from V and 0 bases from J, with 14 bases between. CDR3 bases: TGTGCCAGCAGTTACCGGGGGGCAGGGCTGAACACTGAAGCTTTCTTT. Protein sequence: CASSYRGAGLNTEAFF.

The chain employs TRBV25-1 and TRBJ2-7; D is undetermined. Germline V gene data show CDR1 as MGHDK and CDR2 as SYGVNS. This CDR3 comprises 14 residues. V lost 4 bases to trimming and J lost 4 bases, with 14 bases between them. The CDR3 sequence: CASSGPPSRYEQYF. As DNA, the CDR3 is TGTGCCAGCAGTGGGCCACCTAGTAGGTACGAGCAGTACTTC.

V is TRBV6-2 or TRBV6-3 and J is TRBJ2-7; no clear D gene. The DNA end lines up better with TRBJ2-1; the J call may be wrong. This CDR3 contains 15 residues. CDR1 and CDR2 from the germline V gene are MNHEY and SVGEGT. CDR3 in DNA: TGTGCCGGCACAGCCCCACTTCTAGTGGGCAATGAGCAGTTCTTC. It translates to CAGTAPLLVGNEQFF.

This clonotype was observed at least ten times. The chain joins TRBV9 to TRBJ1-1; D remains unclear. V dropped 5 bases and J dropped 1 base, with 6 bases sitting between them. The length of the CDR3 is 12 residues. In germline, CDR1 is SGDLS, CDR2 YYNGEE. As DNA, the CDR3 is TGTGCCAGCAGAGACCGGAACACTGAAGCTTTCTTT. It specifies CASRDRNTEAFF.

This clonotype was seen many times. The chain uses TRBV12-3 or TRBV12-4 and TRBJ1-6, with D uncertain. The CDR3 has 14 amino acids. V lost 5 bases to trimming and J lost 7 bases, with 12 bases between them. The CDR3 DNA is TGTGCCAGCAGTCCCGAGGTATGGAATTCACCCCTCCACTTT. This encodes CASSPEVWNSPLHF.

This clonotype was detected only a few times. The chain uses TRBV7-6 and TRBJ2-2, with 7 nucleotides matching TRBD1. Trimming took 3 bases from V and 1 from J; bases not matched to a gene: 2. CDR1 SGHVS and CDR2 FNYEAQ come from the germline V gene. The CDR3 is made up of 15 amino acids. The CDR3 sequence is CASSFGTENTGELFF. Written as DNA, the CDR3 is TGTGCCAGCAGCTTCGGGACAGAGAACACCGGGGAGCTGTTTTTT. Full variable domain (remainder filled in from reference TRBV7-6 and TRBJ2-2): GAGVSQSPRYKVTKRGQDVALRCDPISGHVSLYWYRQALGQGPEFLTYFNYEAQQDKSGLPNDRFSAERPEGSISTLTIQRTEQRDSAMYRCASSFGTENTGELFFGEGSRLTVL.

The chain has TRBV30 and TRBJ1-2; TRBD1 agrees at 10 bases. J gave up 8 bases and V 4 bases, and 10 bases lay outside the gene matches. CDR3 size: 14 residues. The germline V gene encodes CDR1 GTSNPN and CDR2 SVGIG (reference sequence). This CDR3 reads CAWNRQGATGGYTF. The CDR3 nucleotides read TGTGCCTGGAACCGACAGGGGGCAACTGGAGGCTACACCTTC.

At least ten counts were recorded for this clonotype. This chain connects TRBV20-1 to TRBJ1-1; maybe TRBD1 (5 bases). V gave up 0 bases and J gave up 7 bases, with 21 bases separating them. The CDR3 consists of 16 residues. The germline CDR1 and CDR2 sequences are DFQATT and SNEGSKA (reference sequence). DNA of the CDR3: TGCAGTGCTAGAGACCAGGAGAAAGGGACGGCCCTTGAAGCTTTCTTT. This translates into CSARDQEKGTALEAFF.

There are a few counts of this clonotype. A read error may produce the germline difference seen at one junction end. This rearrangement joins TRBV11-2 to TRBJ1-1; D is perhaps TRBD1 (6 bases). Germline V gene data show CDR1 as SGHAT and CDR2 as FQNNGV. The CDR3 extends over 13 amino acids. The DNA of the CDR3 is TGTGCCGGCAGCTTCGGGGGGCACAAAGAAGCTTTCTTT. This sequence encodes CAGSFGGHKEAFF.

There are many counts of this clonotype. The rearrangement joins TRBV7-6 to TRBJ2-2; 7 bases are a match to TRBD2. With V trimmed by 2 bases and J by 1 base, 4 bases remained unmatched. This CDR3 comprises 16 residues. Germline CDR1 SGHVS, CDR2 FNYEAQ. CDR3 bases: TGTGCCAGCAGCTTAAGCCTAGCGGTGAACACCGGGGAGCTGTTTTTT. It encodes CASSLSLAVNTGELFF.

The chain recombines TRBV7-8 with TRBJ1-2, with TRBD1 identical over 10 bases. The V gene end was trimmed by 1 base and the J gene end by 2 bases; junction bases not matched to a gene: 7. The germline V gene encodes CDR1 SGHVS and CDR2 FQNEAQ. This CDR3 has 17 amino acids. The CDR3 bases are TGTGCCAGCAGCTTAGGGGCAGGGACAGGGGAAAACTATGGCTACACCTTC. Its translation is CASSLGAGTGENYGYTF.

This clonotype was observed many times. The V gene is TRBV12-3 or TRBV12-4, the J gene TRBJ2-1; 8 bases fit TRBD2. This CDR3 contains 18 residues. After removal of 10 bases from V and 9 bases from J, the junction contained 26 bases not matched to a gene. Written as DNA, the CDR3 is TGTGCCACCGCCGATCTAAGGCAGCGGGGGCAGTTATTGCCTGAGCAGTTCTTC. Protein sequence: CATADLRQRGQLLPEQFF.

This clonotype showed up just a few times. The V and J genes are TRBV11-2 and TRBJ2-1, with TRBD2 matching 9 bases. There are 16 residues in the CDR3. Germline loops: CDR1 SGHAT, CDR2 FQNNGV. V was clipped by 2 bases and J by 6 bases; unmatched bases: 8. The CDR3 sequence is CASSLSPSGIPNEQFF. CDR3 DNA sequence: TGTGCCAGCAGCTTATCTCCTAGCGGGATCCCCAATGAGCAGTTCTTC.

In this sample, this clonotype turned up many times. The gene calls are TRBV11-2 and TRBJ2-5; D could derive from TRBD1 or TRBD2 (5 bases each). The CDR3 has 15 residues. V lost 6 bases, J lost 5 bases, and 19 bases lay in between. Germline lookup yields CDR1 SGHAT and CDR2 FQNNGV. CDR3 sequence (DNA): TGTGCCAGCAGTCGGGGCTTGCGGGCACGCGAGACCCAGTACTTC. This sequence encodes CASSRGLRARETQYF.

The J gene is TRBJ2-1, the V gene TRBV12-3 or TRBV12-4; TRBD2 matches at 14 bases. V was clipped by 6 bases and J by 5 bases; unmatched bases: 9. The CDR3 has 17 amino acids. The CDR3 protein is CASSPPGLAGVHNEQFF. CDR3 nucleotides: TGTGCCAGCAGCCCCCCGGGACTAGCGGGAGTCCACAATGAGCAGTTCTTC.